The TCR beta chain under discussion was sequenced for a study of blood T cell repertoires in COVID-19. Study background: PBMCs, B-cell-depleted T cells, or T cells were the source of the cDNA or gDNA that made up the material.

Using immunoSEQ multiplex PCR, the repertoire was profiled, and TCRdb retains in-frame clones only, with some absent. The data show approximately 250,000 clones, around 89% seen once. V was pared by 0 bases and J by 6 bases, with 7 bases of the junction left unmatched. Per germline, CDR1 MNHGY and CDR2 SVAAGI. CDR3 length equals 16 residues. Participants were aged roughly 18 to 90 years, lived in 20 to 30 US areas, and enrolled virtually. Self-reported history from a screening survey and questionnaire set each donor's cohort. V is TRBV6-9 and J is TRBJ1-5; 8 bases agree with TRBD1. This clonotype was obtained from a woman aged 25 to 39 with acute COVID-19. Sequenced material: PBMCs or T cells enriched from blood (not recorded which). CDR3 nucleotides: TGTGCCAGCAGTTATTCCCAGGGGGCGTCTAGTCAGCCCCAGCATTTT. Translated: CASSYSQGASSQPQHF.